This TCR beta chain is from a study of post-analysis software for immune sequencing data. Study outcomes and limitations: F measure showed strong co-clustering of same-batch samples. The study found significantly lower normalized Chao1 diversity in multiple sclerosis patients than in controls. Patients showed TRBV5-6, TRBV5-1 and TRBV20-1 among roughly five TRBV segments more frequent than in controls.

In regard to this clonotype: Its specificity is not known.

TCR beta libraries were prepared from cDNA with unique molecular identifiers. It was from roughly 1 to 10 million T cells that around 500,000 cDNA molecules came. Using its own MiXCR run on the PCR reads, TCRdb lists one record per CDR3 protein. There are more than 450,000 distinct CDR3 sequences in the sample; about 44% occur only once, and about 1.5% lies in the top ten. The germline V and J ends were trimmed by 4 bases and 9 bases, with 25 bases remaining between them. CDR3 size: 18 residues. Germline V lookup: CDR1 ENHRY, CDR2 SYGVKD. V is TRBV10-3 and J is TRBJ1-6; possibly TRBD1 for D (6 bases). Sequenced: blood. The sequence came from a girl between 10 and 17 years old with multiple sclerosis. The DNA of the CDR3 is TGTGCCATCAGTGGGGGCCCGTCAGGGGATTCTAACGCTTCACCCCTCCACTTT. Protein: CAISGGPSGDSNASPLHF.